This section outlines one T cell receptor (beta chain) sequence together with its context. This sample is part of a study of Ad26.COV2.S vaccination and SARS-CoV-2 variants. J was trimmed by 5 bases and V by 6 bases; bases with no gene match: 4. The germline V gene encodes CDR1 SGHTA and CDR2 FQGNSA. The CDR3 has 13 residues. Documented treatment: 19 received Ad26.COV2.S at low or high dose, single or two shots; about five received placebo; per-sample allocation not given. Specimens were obtained on day 63 following the first vaccine or placebo injection. Clones were sequenced by immunoSEQ multiplex PCR, and TCRdb holds only the in-frame ones, with some missing. This table has some 640,000 clones, 80% to 90% appearing once.

This chain links TRBV7-2 with TRBJ2-5; 9 nucleotides line up with TRBD1. Sequenced here: peripheral blood, sampled in a trial of Ad26.COV2.S vaccine versus placebo. The clonotype comes from a person aged 18-65 years who received the Ad26.COV2.S COVID-19 vaccine or a placebo. The CDR3 sequence: CASRTGGTETQYF. The CDR3 DNA follows: TGTGCCAGCAGGACAGGGGGAACGGAGACCCAGTACTTC.